This TCR beta chain originates from a study of regulatory T cells in long-lasting Graves disease. This CDR3 is built from 17 residues. V was cut by 1 base and J by 4 bases, with 17 bases left in between. Germline V gives CDR1 LNHNV, CDR2 YYDKDF (reference sequence). The time point here: persistent/refractory GD, antithyroid drugs over 5 years with positive TRAb. After RNA was extracted from PBMCs, the TCR library was made from it. Library construction for TCR beta used iRepertoire HTBI primers and Arm-PCR of CDR3 regions. TCRdb called the multiplex PCR reads again in MiXCR, with one record for every CDR3 protein. The table lists under 450,000 distinct CDR3 sequences, roughly 24% of them singletons.

The TCR originated in a woman aged 40 to 49 with Graves disease. The chain has TRBV15 and TRBJ1-5, with D maybe TRBD1 (6 bases). Material: peripheral blood mononuclear cells (PBMCs), obtained when the disease was refractory, from a patient treated with antithyroid drugs. CDR3 DNA: TGTGCCACCAGCAGAGTCTTTTGGACAGCGGGGAATCAGCCCCAGCATTTT. This translates into CATSRVFWTAGNQPQHF.